The rows below give T cell receptor beta chains drawn from one sample of a study of cytomegalovirus exposure and HLA in healthy donors. Libraries were prepared by immunoSEQ multiplex PCR; TCRdb keeps only in-frame clonotypes and omits some of them. The sample shows tens of thousands of clones, about two thirds of them seen only once. Specimen: PBMCs. The receptors come from a woman between 45 and 60 years old in good health and CMV-seropositive. Each CDR3 is given with its conserved first and last residue. The D gene is left open where the match is weak. Clone size is not always given. Where it is, it says once, few, many or a class for expanded clones.

d_call,j_call,clone_size,v_call,cdr3_nt,cdr3_aa
.,TRBJ1-2,.,TRBV4-2,TGTGCCAGCAGCCAAGTCGGGGGGGTTGACTATGGCTACACCTTC,CASSQVGGVDYGYTF
TRBD2,TRBJ2-4,.,TRBV5-4,TGTGCCAGCAGCTCCCGGGAGGGAAACATTCAGGACTTC,CASSSREGNIQDF
.,TRBJ2-5,.,TRBV7-9,TGTGCCAGCAGCTTAGGAGTGTTGGAACAGAACTGGGAGACCCAGTACTTC,CASSLGVLEQNWETQYF
.,TRBJ1-2,few,TRBV6-5,TGTGCCTCAACAGCGGGCATAGGTGGCTACACCTTC,CASTAGIGGYTF
TRBD1,TRBJ2-7,.,TRBV18,TGTGCCAGCTCACACCCCTGGGACAGCTCCTACGAGCAGTACTTC,CASSHPWDSSYEQYF
.,TRBJ2-3,.,TRBV25-1,TGTGCCAGCAGTTTCCCCGGTAATACGCAGTATTTT,CASSFPGNTQYF
.,TRBJ2-7,.,TRBV5-1,TGCGCCAGCAGCTTGGAGGACACGTCTCACGAGCAGTACTTC,CASSLEDTSHEQYF
.,TRBJ2-2,.,TRBV10-3,TGTGCCATCAGTGAGCCGGGGAACACCGGGGAGCTGTTTTTT,CAISEPGNTGELFF
.,TRBJ2-5,.,TRBV7-3,TGTGCCAGCAGCTTGGACTTCCAAGAGACCCAGTACTTC,CASSLDFQETQYF
TRBD1,TRBJ1-2,.,TRBV7-9,TGTGCCAGCAGCTTAGGGCGCGCAGGGGGCCGGTATGGCTACACCTTC,CASSLGRAGGRYGYTF
TRBD1,TRBJ1-4,.,TRBV7-9,TGTGCCAGCAGCTTAGCTAGGACAGGGGGTGAAAAACTGTTTTTT,CASSLARTGGEKLFF
.,TRBJ2-5,.,TRBV7-3,TGTGCCAGCAGCTTAGAGTACCAAGAGACCCAGTACTTC,CASSLEYQETQYF
TRBD2,TRBJ2-7,.,TRBV7-2,TGTGCCAGCAGCTTAGCAAAGTTACTAGCGGTACGCGAGCAGTACTTC,CASSLAKLLAVREQYF
.,TRBJ1-1,.,TRBV28,TGTGCCAGCAGTTCCCCTGAGACAGCGGGGACTGAAGCTTTCTTT,CASSSPETAGTEAFF
.,TRBJ1-4,.,TRBV18,TGTGCCAGCTCACCACCCGGAGCAACTAATGAAAAACTGTTTTTT,CASSPPGATNEKLFF
.,TRBJ2-1,.,TRBV7-9,TGTGCCAGCAGCTTAGGTCCCCCGCGGGAGCAGTTCTTC,CASSLGPPREQFF
.,TRBJ2-6,.,TRBV11-1,TGTGCCAGCAGCCTAACTGGGGCCAACGTCCTGACTTTC,CASSLTGANVLTF
.,TRBJ2-4,.,TRBV18,TGTGCCAGCTCACCAGTGGAGACAGCCAAAAACATTCAGTACTTC,CASSPVETAKNIQYF
TRBD2,TRBJ2-1,.,TRBV2,TGTGCCAGCACCGAACGGCGAGCGGGGACCTACAATGAGCAGTTCTTC,CASTERRAGTYNEQFF
TRBD1,TRBJ2-5,.,TRBV11-2,TGTGCCAGCAGTAGGACAGGGGAAGGGAGGGAGACCCAGTACTTC,CASSRTGEGRETQYF
.,TRBJ2-3,.,TRBV6-1,TGTGCCAGCAGTGAAGACCCCCACGGAGGCGATACGCAGTATTTT,CASSEDPHGGDTQYF
TRBD1,TRBJ2-2,.,TRBV7-9,TGTGCCAGCAGCATCGACAGGGTAGCCGGGGAGCTGTTTTTT,CASSIDRVAGELFF
.,TRBJ1-3,.,TRBV5-1,TGCGCCAGCAGCCGGGAATCGGAAGGAAACACCATATATTTT,CASSRESEGNTIYF
.,TRBJ2-7,.,TRBV6-6,TGTGCCAGCAGTTACTCGTTTTTCGGGGATTACGAGCAGTACTTC,CASSYSFFGDYEQYF
TRBD1,TRBJ2-1,.,TRBV5-1,TGCGCCAGTTCTGACAGGGGCTCCTACAATGAGCAGTTCTTC,CASSDRGSYNEQFF
TRBD1,TRBJ2-1,.,TRBV30,TGTGCCTGGAAACAGGGGTCCTACAATGAGCAGTTCTTC,CAWKQGSYNEQFF
.,TRBJ2-4,.,TRBV5-1,TGCGCCAGCAGCTTGAGGCCTAGCCAGAATAACATTCAGTACTTC,CASSLRPSQNNIQYF
TRBD1,TRBJ1-4,.,TRBV5-1,TGCGCCAGCAGTCTAACAGGGGATCATGAAAAACTGTTTTTT,CASSLTGDHEKLFF
TRBD1,TRBJ2-6,.,TRBV19,TGTGCCAGTGCGGACAGGGGGGTTGGGGCCAACGTCCTGACTTTC,CASADRGVGANVLTF
.,TRBJ2-1,.,TRBV4-1,TGCGCCAGCAGCCAACAGGGGAATCGGCCCCCGCAGTTCTTC,CASSQQGNRPPQFF
.,TRBJ2-3,.,TRBV27,TGTGCCAGCAGTTCCGAGCGGTGGGGTACAACAGATACGCAGTATTTT,CASSSERWGTTDTQYF
.,TRBJ2-3,.,TRBV6-5,TGTGCCAGCAGCCAAGAGGGCAGTACGCAGTATTTT,CASSQEGSTQYF
.,TRBJ2-2,.,TRBV7-8,TGTGCCAGCAGCTTTTCGGGGAACACCGGGGAGCTGTTTTTT,CASSFSGNTGELFF
TRBD2,TRBJ2-2,.,TRBV7-6,TGTGCCAGCAGCTTAGTAACTAGCGGGGGTGCCGGGGAGCTGTTTTTT,CASSLVTSGGAGELFF
.,TRBJ2-1,few,TRBV7-7,TGTGCCAGCAGCTCCTTGCAGGGAGGATCCTACAATGAGCAGTTCTTC,CASSSLQGGSYNEQFF
.,TRBJ1-1,.,TRBV9,TGTGCCAGCAGCGTAGGAGAGAACACTGAAGCTTTCTTT,CASSVGENTEAFF
TRBD1,TRBJ1-5,.,TRBV5-6,TGTGCCAGCAGCCAGGGGGTTGATAATCAGCCCCAGCATTTT,CASSQGVDNQPQHF
.,TRBJ1-3,.,TRBV6-6,TGTGCCAGCAGCGTCAGCTCTGGAAACACCATATATTTT,CASSVSSGNTIYF
.,TRBJ2-1,.,TRBV9,TGTGCCAGCAGCGTAGTTGGCAGGGTTAATGAGCAGTTCTTC,CASSVVGRVNEQFF
.,TRBJ2-2,.,TRBV2,TGTGCCAGCACCCCCTATTTAGAGGCCTTGGAGCTGTTTTTT,CASTPYLEALELFF
.,TRBJ1-2,.,TRBV4-2,TGTGCCAGCAGCCAAGTAACGGGGGGCGAACCCCATGGCTATACCTTC,CASSQVTGGEPHGYTF
.,TRBJ1-2,few,TRBV11-2,TGTGCCAGCAGCCCTCCAGCGGGGCAGGGAAGTCGAGGCGGCTACACCTTC,CASSPPAGQGSRGGYTF
.,TRBJ1-3,.,TRBV7-9,TGTGCCAGCAGCTTACTTCGGTCAGGGGTAAGGGCTGACACCATATATTTT,CASSLLRSGVRADTIYF
.,TRBJ2-2,.,TRBV15,TGTGCCACCAGCAGAGGGACAGTAACCTCGAACACCGGGGAGCTGTTTTTT,CATSRGTVTSNTGELFF
.,TRBJ2-5,few,TRBV14,TGTGCCAGCAGCCCCCCAGCGTGGCCCCAAGAGACCCAGTACTTC,CASSPPAWPQETQYF
.,TRBJ2-5,.,TRBV5-4,TGTGCCAGCAGCTTTGGGTCAGGGGACGGGACCCAGTACTTC,CASSFGSGDGTQYF
.,TRBJ2-5,few,TRBV6-5,TGTGCCAGCAGGATGGGCTCACGGGAGACCCAGTACTTC,CASRMGSRETQYF
TRBD2,TRBJ2-3,.,TRBV28,TGTGCCAGCAGTTCCTCCCGGCGGGGGGCAGATACGCAGTATTTT,CASSSSRRGADTQYF
.,TRBJ2-5,.,TRBV5-1,TGCGCCAGCAGCCTATACAGTCAAGAGACCCAGTACTTC,CASSLYSQETQYF
.,TRBJ1-2,.,TRBV2,TGTGCCAGCAGTGAGGAGGGGCTTAATGGCTACACCTTC,CASSEEGLNGYTF
.,TRBJ2-2,.,TRBV7-3,TGTGCCAGCAGCCAGGGGACCGGGGAGCTGTTTTTT,CASSQGTGELFF
.,TRBJ1-1,.,TRBV18,TGTGCCAGCTCAGGCCAGGGAGGAGACACTGAAGCTTTCTTT,CASSGQGGDTEAFF
.,TRBJ1-2,.,TRBV5-1,TGCGCCAGCAGCTTGGTGAGTGCAAGCTATGGCTACACCTTC,CASSLVSASYGYTF
TRBD1,TRBJ2-5,once,TRBV2,TGTGCCAGCAGGTGGACAGGGGAGGGCCAGTACTTC,CASRWTGEGQYF